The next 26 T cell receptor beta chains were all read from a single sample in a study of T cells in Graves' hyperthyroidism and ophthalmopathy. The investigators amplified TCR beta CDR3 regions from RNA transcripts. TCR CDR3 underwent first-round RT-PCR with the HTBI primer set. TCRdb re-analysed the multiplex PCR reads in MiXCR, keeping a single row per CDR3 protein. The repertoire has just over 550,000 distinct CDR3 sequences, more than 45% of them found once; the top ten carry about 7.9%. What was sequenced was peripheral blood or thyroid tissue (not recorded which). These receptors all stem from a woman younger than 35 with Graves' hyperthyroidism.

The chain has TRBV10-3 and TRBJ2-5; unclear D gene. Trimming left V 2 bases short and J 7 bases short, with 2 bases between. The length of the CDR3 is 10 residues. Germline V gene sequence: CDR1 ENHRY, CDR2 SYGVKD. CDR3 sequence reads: CAISERTQYF. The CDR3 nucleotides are TGTGCCATCAGTGAGAGGACCCAGTACTTC.

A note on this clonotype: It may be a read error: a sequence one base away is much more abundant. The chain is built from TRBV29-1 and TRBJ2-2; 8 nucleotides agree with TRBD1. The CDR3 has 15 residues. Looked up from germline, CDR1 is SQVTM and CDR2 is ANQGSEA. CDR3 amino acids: CGVELDRENTGELFF. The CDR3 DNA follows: TGCGGCGTTGAACTGGACAGGGAGAACACCGGGGAGCTGTTTTTT.

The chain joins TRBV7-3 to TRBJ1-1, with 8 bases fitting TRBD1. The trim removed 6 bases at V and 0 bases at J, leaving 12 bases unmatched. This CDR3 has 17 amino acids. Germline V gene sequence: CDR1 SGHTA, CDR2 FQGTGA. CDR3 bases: TGTGCCAGCAGTTACTCGATTTCAGGGGGCATGAACACTGAAGCTTTCTTT. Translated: CASSYSISGGMNTEAFF. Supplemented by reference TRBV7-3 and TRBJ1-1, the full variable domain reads GAGVSQTPSNKVTEKGKYVELRCDPISGHTALYWYRQSLGQGPEFLIYFQGTGAADDSGLPNDRFFAVRPEGSVSTLKIQRTERGDSAVYLCASSYSISGGMNTEAFFGQGTRLTVV.

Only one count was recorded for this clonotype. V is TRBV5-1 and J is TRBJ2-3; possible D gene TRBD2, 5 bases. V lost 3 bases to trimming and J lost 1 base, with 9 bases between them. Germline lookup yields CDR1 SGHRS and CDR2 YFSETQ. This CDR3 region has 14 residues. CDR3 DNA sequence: TGCGCCAGCAGCTCCGGGGAAGGCACAGATACGCAGTATTTT. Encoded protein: CASSSGEGTDTQYF.

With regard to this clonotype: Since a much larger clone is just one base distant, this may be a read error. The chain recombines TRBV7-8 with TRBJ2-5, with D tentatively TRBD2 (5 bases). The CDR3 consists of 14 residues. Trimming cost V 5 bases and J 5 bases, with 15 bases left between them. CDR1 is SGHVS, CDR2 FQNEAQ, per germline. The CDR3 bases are TGTGCCAGCAGCCTATTGGGCGGGTGTGAGACCCAGTACTTC. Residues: CASSLLGGCETQYF.

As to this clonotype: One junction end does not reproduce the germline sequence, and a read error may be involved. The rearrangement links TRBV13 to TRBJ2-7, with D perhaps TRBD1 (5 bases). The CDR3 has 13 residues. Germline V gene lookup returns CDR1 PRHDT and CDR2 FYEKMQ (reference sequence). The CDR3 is CASSQDSTVEQYF. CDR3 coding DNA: TGCGCCAGCAGCCAAGATTCGACAGTCGAGCAGTACTTC.

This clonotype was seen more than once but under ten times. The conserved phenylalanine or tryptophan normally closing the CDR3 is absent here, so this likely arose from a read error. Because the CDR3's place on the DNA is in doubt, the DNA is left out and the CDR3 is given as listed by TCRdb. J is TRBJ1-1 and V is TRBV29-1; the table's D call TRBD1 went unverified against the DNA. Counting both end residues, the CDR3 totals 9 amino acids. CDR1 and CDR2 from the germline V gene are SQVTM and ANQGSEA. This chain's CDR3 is CSVGDGANY.

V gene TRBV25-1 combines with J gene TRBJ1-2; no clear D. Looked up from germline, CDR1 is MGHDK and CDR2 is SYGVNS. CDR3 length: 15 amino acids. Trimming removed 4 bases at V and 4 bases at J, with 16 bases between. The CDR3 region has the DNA TGTGCCAGCAGTGCTGGGGATCATATTACCTATGGCTACACCTTC. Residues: CASSAGDHITYGYTF.

Here the CDR3 reads CASSPRDGVRSGANVLTF. CDR3 DNA: TGTGCCAGCAGCCCCCGGGACGGGGTTAGGTCTGGGGCCAACGTCCTGACTTTC. The chain is built from TRBV7-8 and TRBJ2-6; D tentatively fits TRBD1 or TRBD2 (5 bases each). The germline CDR1 and CDR2 sequences are SGHVS and FQNEAQ. The CDR3 consists of 18 residues. The V and J ends lost 5 bases and 1 base respectively, with 18 bases between them.

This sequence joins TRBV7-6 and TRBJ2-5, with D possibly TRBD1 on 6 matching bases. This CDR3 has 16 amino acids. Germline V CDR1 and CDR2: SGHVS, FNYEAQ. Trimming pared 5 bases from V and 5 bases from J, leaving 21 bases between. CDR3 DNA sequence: TGTGCCAGCAGCCACCTGGCAGGGGCCGTCTGGGAGACCCAGTACTTC. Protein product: CASSHLAGAVWETQYF.

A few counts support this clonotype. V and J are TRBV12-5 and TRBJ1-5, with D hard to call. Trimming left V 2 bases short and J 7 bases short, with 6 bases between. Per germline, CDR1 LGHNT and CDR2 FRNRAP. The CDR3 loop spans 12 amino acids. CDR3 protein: CASGLSLQPQHF. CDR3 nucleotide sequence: TGTGCTAGTGGTTTGAGCCTGCAGCCCCAGCATTTT.

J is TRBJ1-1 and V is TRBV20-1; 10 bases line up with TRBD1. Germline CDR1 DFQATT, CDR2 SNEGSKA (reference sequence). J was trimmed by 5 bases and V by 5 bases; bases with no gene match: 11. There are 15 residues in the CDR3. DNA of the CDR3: TGCAGTGCTTTGACAGGGGGCTCCCGTCGAACTGAAGCTTTCTTT. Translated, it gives CSALTGGSRRTEAFF.

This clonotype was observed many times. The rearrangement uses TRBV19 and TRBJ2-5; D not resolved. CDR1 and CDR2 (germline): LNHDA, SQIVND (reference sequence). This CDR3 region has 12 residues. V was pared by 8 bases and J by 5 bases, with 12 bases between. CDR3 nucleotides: TGTGCCAGTTCTCCTGCCCGGGAGACCCAGTACTTC. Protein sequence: CASSPARETQYF. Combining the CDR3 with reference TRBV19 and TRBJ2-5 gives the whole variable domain DGGITQSPKYLFRKEGQNVTLSCEQNLNHDAMYWYRQDPGQGLRLIYYSQIVNDFQKGDIAEGYSVSREKKESFPLTVTSAQKNPTAFYLCASSPARETQYFGPGTRLLVL.

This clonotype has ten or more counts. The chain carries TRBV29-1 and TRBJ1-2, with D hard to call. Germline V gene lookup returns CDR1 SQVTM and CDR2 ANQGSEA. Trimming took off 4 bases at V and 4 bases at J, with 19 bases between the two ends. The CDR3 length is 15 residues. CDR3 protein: CSVGAQRGSAYGYTF. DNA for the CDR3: TGCAGCGTTGGGGCCCAGAGAGGGTCTGCCTATGGCTACACCTTC.

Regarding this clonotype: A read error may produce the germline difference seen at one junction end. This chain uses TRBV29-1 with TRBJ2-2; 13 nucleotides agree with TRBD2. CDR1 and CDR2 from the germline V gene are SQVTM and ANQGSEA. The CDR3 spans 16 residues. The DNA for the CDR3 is TGCAGCGTCCGGACTAGCGGGAGAAGGAACACCGGGGAGCTGTCTTGG. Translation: CSVRTSGRRNTGELSW.

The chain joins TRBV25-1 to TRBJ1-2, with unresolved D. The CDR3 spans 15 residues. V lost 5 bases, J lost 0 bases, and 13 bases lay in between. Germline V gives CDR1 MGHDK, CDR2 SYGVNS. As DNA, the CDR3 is TGTGCCAGCAGTTCTTACCCAGTGGCTAACTATGGCTACACCTTC. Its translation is CASSSYPVANYGYTF.

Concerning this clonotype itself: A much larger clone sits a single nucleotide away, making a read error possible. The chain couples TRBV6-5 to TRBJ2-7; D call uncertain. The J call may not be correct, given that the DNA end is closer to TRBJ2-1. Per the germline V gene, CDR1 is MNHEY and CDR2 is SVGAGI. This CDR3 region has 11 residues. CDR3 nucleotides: TGTGCCAGCAGTTTCGCCTACGAGCAGTTCTTC. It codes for CASSFAYEQFF.

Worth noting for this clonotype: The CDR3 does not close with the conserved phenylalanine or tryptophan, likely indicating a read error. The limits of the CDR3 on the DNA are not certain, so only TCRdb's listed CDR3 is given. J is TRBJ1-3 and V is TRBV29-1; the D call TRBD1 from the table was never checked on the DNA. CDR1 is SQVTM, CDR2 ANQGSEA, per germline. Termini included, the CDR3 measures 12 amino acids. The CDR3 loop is CSVTGFGNTAYL.

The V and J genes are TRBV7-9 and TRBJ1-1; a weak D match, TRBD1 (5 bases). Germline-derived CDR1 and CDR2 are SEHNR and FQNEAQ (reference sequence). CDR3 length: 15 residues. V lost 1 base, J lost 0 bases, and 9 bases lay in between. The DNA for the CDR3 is TGTGCCAGCAGCTTAGACGACAGATTGAACACTGAAGCTTTCTTT. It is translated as CASSLDDRLNTEAFF.

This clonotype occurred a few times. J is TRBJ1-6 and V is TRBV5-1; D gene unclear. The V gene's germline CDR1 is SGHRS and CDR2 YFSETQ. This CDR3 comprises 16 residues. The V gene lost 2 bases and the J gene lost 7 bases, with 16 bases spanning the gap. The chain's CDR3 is CASSFSGPGWNSPLHF. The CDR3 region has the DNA TGCGCCAGCAGCTTCAGTGGGCCCGGGTGGAATTCACCCCTCCACTTT.

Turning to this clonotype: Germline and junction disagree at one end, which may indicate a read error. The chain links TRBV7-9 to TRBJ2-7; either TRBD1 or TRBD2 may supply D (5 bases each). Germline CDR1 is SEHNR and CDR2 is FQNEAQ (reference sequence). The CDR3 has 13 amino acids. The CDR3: CVSSLGGTMEQYF. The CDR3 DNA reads TGTGTCAGCAGCTTAGGTGGGACCATGGAGCAGTACTTC. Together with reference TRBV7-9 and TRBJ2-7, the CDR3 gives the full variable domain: DTGVSQNPRHKITKRGQNVTFRCDPISEHNRLYWYRQTLGQGPEFLTYFQNEAQLEKSRLLSDRFSAERPKGSFSTLEIQRTEQGDSAMYLCVSSLGGTMEQYFGPGTRLTVT.

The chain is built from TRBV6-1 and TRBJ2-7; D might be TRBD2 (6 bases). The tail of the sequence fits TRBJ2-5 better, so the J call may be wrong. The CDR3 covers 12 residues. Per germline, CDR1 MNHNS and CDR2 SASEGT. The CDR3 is CASKSGVETQYF. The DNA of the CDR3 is TGTGCCAGCAAATCGGGGGTAGAGACCCAGTACTTC.

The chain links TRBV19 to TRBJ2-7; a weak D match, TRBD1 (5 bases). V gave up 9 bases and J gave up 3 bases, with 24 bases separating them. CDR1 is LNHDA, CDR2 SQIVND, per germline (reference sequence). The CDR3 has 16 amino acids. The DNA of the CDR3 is TGTGCCAGCAGCTCACCCAGGGTACCTCGTGGCTACGAGCAGTACTTC. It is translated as CASSSPRVPRGYEQYF.

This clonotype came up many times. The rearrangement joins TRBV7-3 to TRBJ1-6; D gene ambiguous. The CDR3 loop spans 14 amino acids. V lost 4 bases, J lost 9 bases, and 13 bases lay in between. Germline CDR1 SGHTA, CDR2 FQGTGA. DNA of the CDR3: TGTGCCAGCAGCTCGTCGTCCCAAGGTTCACCCCTCCACTTT. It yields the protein CASSSSSQGSPLHF.

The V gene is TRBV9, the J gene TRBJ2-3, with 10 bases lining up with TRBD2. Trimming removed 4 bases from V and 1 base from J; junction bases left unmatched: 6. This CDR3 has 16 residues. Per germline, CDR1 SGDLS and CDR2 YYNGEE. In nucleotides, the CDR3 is TGTGCCAGCAGCTTCACTCTAGCGGGAGGCACAGATACGCAGTATTTT. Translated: CASSFTLAGGTDTQYF.

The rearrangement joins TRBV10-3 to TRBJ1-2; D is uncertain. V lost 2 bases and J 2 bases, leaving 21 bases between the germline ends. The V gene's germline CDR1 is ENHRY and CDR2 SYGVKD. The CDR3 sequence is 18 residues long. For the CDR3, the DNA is TGTGCCATCAGTGAGCCCAGCGGGAGAGGCACCGGAAACTATGGCTACACCTTC. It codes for CAISEPSGRGTGNYGYTF.